This T cell receptor beta chain came from a study of control samples from healthy donors and cancer patients. Assay: immunoSEQ multiplex PCR; the TCRdb copy retains only in-frame clones and omits some. The sample holds about 79,000 clones, approximately 93% seen once. Source material: PBMCs. The source of this sequence is a woman aged 40-49 years with lung cancer.

CDR3 region: CASSVVTGPLQFF. As DNA, the CDR3 is TGTGCCAGCAGCGTAGTGACAGGGCCCCTGCAGTTCTTC. This chain uses TRBV9 with TRBJ2-1, with 7 bases aligning to TRBD1. V trimming: 0 bases; J trimming: 12 bases; junction bases outside the gene matches: 6. Per the germline V gene, CDR1 is SGDLS and CDR2 is YYNGEE. This CDR3 is built from 13 residues.